This TCR beta chain is drawn from a study of type 1 and type 2 diabetes patients. Study-wide results and limits: Type 2 diabetes and control V and J usage correlated highly, about 0.97.

This clonotype has more than one count but fewer than ten. Its antigen remains unidentified. Genomic DNA was the PCR template. Amplification of the beta chain CDR3 used 30 forward and 13 reverse multiplex primers. Each CDR3 protein is one row after TCRdb ran MiXCR on the multiplex PCR reads. The sample carries approximately 260,000 distinct CDR3 sequences, 45% to 60% recorded once. The CDR3 has 16 amino acids. The germline V gene encodes CDR1 LNHDA and CDR2 SQIVND (reference sequence). The V end lost 9 bases, the J end lost 3 bases, and 23 bases lay between the germline ends. Diabetic patients met standard criteria for type 1 or type 2 diabetes.

The sequence was obtained from a man aged 18 to 30 with type 2 diabetes. Sample: peripheral blood mononuclear cells (PBMCs). The chain combines TRBV19 with TRBJ1-2, with D maybe TRBD1 (6 bases). CDR3 in amino acids: CASRTPGQSSDYGYTF. DNA of the CDR3: TGTGCCAGCCGTACCCCCGGACAGAGCTCCGACTATGGCTACACCTTC.